The rows below give T cell receptor beta chains drawn from one sample of a study of cytomegalovirus exposure and HLA in healthy donors. The assay was immunoSEQ multiplex PCR, and TCRdb's table has in-frame clones only and misses some. The sample consists of a few hundred thousand clones, approximately 80% of them appearing once. Material for sequencing was PBMCs. These receptors came from a woman under 40 in good health and CMV-seropositive. Both conserved end residues are part of each CDR3. A D gene is named only where the DNA matches it firmly. Clone size is given for some rows only: seen once, a few or many times, or a class if the clone is expanded.

CDR3nt,CDR3aa,d_gene,abundance,v_gene,j_gene
TGTGCCAGCAGTTACTACTCTAGGGGAAGCGAGCAGTACTTC,CASSYYSRGSEQYF,.,.,TRBV6-5,TRBJ2-7
TGTGCCAGCAGTTTTGGGCAGGTCGATTATGGCTACACCTTC,CASSFGQVDYGYTF,.,few,TRBV28,TRBJ1-2
TGTGCCAGCAGCCCCGTCCGGGGCGGGGGTGAAAAACTGTTTTTT,CASSPVRGGGEKLFF,.,.,TRBV7-9,TRBJ1-4
TGTGCCAGCAGTTTACCCAACAGTGTTGGCAATGAGCAGTTCTTC,CASSLPNSVGNEQFF,.,.,TRBV27,TRBJ2-1
TGCAGCGTCGCCATAACAGGGAGCGGGGAGCTGTTTTTT,CSVAITGSGELFF,.,.,TRBV29-1,TRBJ2-2
TGTGCCAGCAGTCCGCCCCAGGGGACTGGAAACACCATATATTTT,CASSPPQGTGNTIYF,.,.,TRBV6-6,TRBJ1-3
TGTGCCAGCAGCCCAACTGGGGGGGCCGGAAACACCATATATTTT,CASSPTGGAGNTIYF,.,.,TRBV9,TRBJ1-3
TGCGCCAGCAGCGCAAGCCGGGGCTACTATAATGAAAAACTGTTTTTT,CASSASRGYYNEKLFF,.,.,TRBV4-3,TRBJ1-4
TGTGCCACCAGCAGAGATAGCGGGACCTACTACGAGCAGTACTTC,CATSRDSGTYYEQYF,TRBD2,.,TRBV15,TRBJ2-7
TGTGCCAGCAGCCCCTCCCATAGCACAGATACGCAGTATTTT,CASSPSHSTDTQYF,.,.,TRBV7-2,TRBJ2-3
TGCGCCAGCAGCCCCACACAGGGGGCCAGCGGACGTGGCTACACCTTC,CASSPTQGASGRGYTF,TRBD1,few,TRBV5-1,TRBJ1-2
TGCGCCAGCAGCCTGGGGTCTAAACAAGAGACCCAGTACTTC,CASSLGSKQETQYF,.,.,TRBV5-1,TRBJ2-5
TGTGCCAGCAGTTATGGGACAGGCGGTGGAAACACCATATATTTT,CASSYGTGGGNTIYF,TRBD1,.,TRBV27,TRBJ1-3
TGTGCCAGCAGCGTAGCTAGACTAGCTGGTGAGCAGTTCTTC,CASSVARLAGEQFF,TRBD2,.,TRBV9,TRBJ2-1
TGTGCCAGCAGCTTAGGTTCTAGCGGGAATCCCTACAATGAGCAGTTCTTC,CASSLGSSGNPYNEQFF,TRBD2,.,TRBV7-6,TRBJ2-1
TGTGCCAGCAGTGATCCTCTAGGAGAGACCCAGTACTTC,CASSDPLGETQYF,.,.,TRBV2,TRBJ2-5
TGTGCCAGCAGCCCACTAGCGGGACGCTCCTACGAGCAGTACTTC,CASSPLAGRSYEQYF,TRBD2,few,TRBV2,TRBJ2-7
TGTGCCAGCTCTCGGCAGGAAAACACCTGGGGGGAGCTGTTTTTT,CASSRQENTWGELFF,.,.,TRBV2,TRBJ2-2
TGCAGCGTTGTGGGGCCACAGACCCAAGAGACCCAGTACTTC,CSVVGPQTQETQYF,.,.,TRBV29-1,TRBJ2-5
TGTGCCAGCAGTTCCGGGACAGGGGCGGTCGAGCAGTACTTC,CASSSGTGAVEQYF,TRBD1,once,TRBV27,TRBJ2-7
TGTGCCAGCAGCGCCCCGGCGGGACTCAAGAACTACAATGAGCAGTTCTTC,CASSAPAGLKNYNEQFF,.,.,TRBV9,TRBJ2-1
TGTGCGACAGGGGGCAGCTATGGCTACACCTTC,CATGGSYGYTF,TRBD1,.,TRBV6-8,TRBJ1-2
TGTGCCAGCTCACCCCGGACAGGGTTAGCGGGAGCAGAGACCCAGTACTTC,CASSPRTGLAGAETQYF,.,.,TRBV18,TRBJ2-5
TGCGCCAGCAGAAGGTTGTGGGAAGGGACAGCCCCCTACGAGCAGTACTTC,CASRRLWEGTAPYEQYF,TRBD1,.,TRBV5-1,TRBJ2-7
TGCAGTGCACCGATCACCGGGGAGCTGTTTTTT,CSAPITGELFF,.,.,TRBV20-1,TRBJ2-2
TGTGCCAGCAGCTTAGCTTCCTCTAGTGGCGGGGACACAGATACGCAGTATTTT,CASSLASSSGGDTDTQYF,.,.,TRBV7-9,TRBJ2-3
TGCGCCAGCAGCCAAGTAGAAAACGGCGGCGGCTACACCTTC,CASSQVENGGGYTF,.,.,TRBV4-3,TRBJ1-2
TGTGCCAGCAGCTCCGGCACAGATACGCAGTATTTT,CASSSGTDTQYF,.,.,TRBV7-6,TRBJ2-3
TGTGCCAGCAGTCATTCAAGGGGGCCCGAAGGCACAGATACGCAGTATTTT,CASSHSRGPEGTDTQYF,TRBD1,.,TRBV27,TRBJ2-3
TGTGCCAGCAGCTTTTTAGCGGGCCTCTCCTACGAGCAGTACTTC,CASSFLAGLSYEQYF,TRBD2,.,TRBV11-3,TRBJ2-7
TGTGCCAGCAGCCCAACCATTAGGGGGACTAGCACAGATACGCAGTATTTT,CASSPTIRGTSTDTQYF,.,once,TRBV9,TRBJ2-3
TGTGCCAGCAGCTTAGGGGGGTCTTACAATGAGCAGTTCTTC,CASSLGGSYNEQFF,.,.,TRBV7-8,TRBJ2-1
TGTGCCAGCTCACCACCTTTCGGAAATACCTACAATGAGCAGTTCTTC,CASSPPFGNTYNEQFF,.,.,TRBV18,TRBJ2-1
TGTGCCAGCAGTGATCTTTCTCGGGTGAACACTGAAGCTTTCTTT,CASSDLSRVNTEAFF,.,.,TRBV6-1,TRBJ1-1
TGTGCCAGCAGTGAATCCCGGTATAGAGGGGCTTTCTTT,CASSESRYRGAFF,.,.,TRBV25-1,TRBJ1-1
TGTGCCAGCAGCTTTTTACAGCCCGGGGAGCTGTTTTTT,CASSFLQPGELFF,.,.,TRBV7-2,TRBJ2-2
TGTGCCAGCAGCGACAGCGGGAGTGGGAAGACCCAGTACTTC,CASSDSGSGKTQYF,TRBD2,.,TRBV9,TRBJ2-5
TGTGCCAGCAGCTTAAGTGGCCGGGGCACAGATACGCAGTATTTT,CASSLSGRGTDTQYF,.,.,TRBV7-3,TRBJ2-3
TGTGCCAGCCTTCGGAACACCGGGGAGCTGTTTTTT,CASLRNTGELFF,.,.,TRBV10-3,TRBJ2-2
TGCAGCGGGGAGTACCCTCCGCACAATGAGCAGTTCTTC,CSGEYPPHNEQFF,.,.,TRBV29-1,TRBJ2-1
TGTGCCAGCAGTCGCGGACAGGGGTACGAGCAGTACTTC,CASSRGQGYEQYF,TRBD1,.,TRBV27,TRBJ2-7
TGTGCCAGCAGCTTAACAGGGACCTCCTACGAGCAGTACTTC,CASSLTGTSYEQYF,.,.,TRBV7-8,TRBJ2-7
TGTGCCAGCAGTGAACAGGGGGTCTATGGCTACACCTTC,CASSEQGVYGYTF,TRBD1,.,TRBV2,TRBJ1-2
TGTGCCAGCAGTGCGGGACAAGCCTACAATGAGCAGTTCTTC,CASSAGQAYNEQFF,.,few,TRBV28,TRBJ2-1
TGTGCCAGCAGTGAATCCCCGGGACAGGGCGCAGATACGCAGTATTTT,CASSESPGQGADTQYF,TRBD1,.,TRBV2,TRBJ2-3
TGTGCCAGCAGCTTGGGGAACTCTGCCTACGAGCAGTACTTC,CASSLGNSAYEQYF,.,.,TRBV5-6,TRBJ2-7
TGTGCCAGCAGCTCCGACAGAAACTATGGCTACACCTTC,CASSSDRNYGYTF,.,.,TRBV11-1,TRBJ1-2
TGTGCCAGCAGCTCCGGGACTAGCGGCAGCACAGATACGCAGTATTTT,CASSSGTSGSTDTQYF,TRBD2,.,TRBV5-8,TRBJ2-3